This paragraph covers one T cell receptor beta chain sequence. What it recognizes is unknown. V lost 0 bases, J lost 2 bases, and 13 bases lay in between. CDR3 length: 16 amino acids. The germline CDR1 and CDR2 sequences are MNHEY and SVGAGI. This entry comes from a study of cytomegalovirus exposure and HLA in healthy donors. Overall study context: Early released data comprised some 85 million unique TCRs from HLA-typed donors. Study-wide points: Most TCR sequences were seen very rarely across donors, but some public TCRs occurred in many.

A multiplex PCR was run with 60 Vbeta primers and 13 Jbeta primers. Assay: immunoSEQ multiplex PCR; the TCRdb copy retains only in-frame clones and omits some. In the table there are roughly 200,000 clones, approximately 79% of which are singletons. The specimen sequenced was PBMCs. This TCR was recovered from a man aged 50-60 years in good health and CMV-seronegative. The rearrangement uses TRBV6-5 and TRBJ2-5, with D possibly being TRBD1 (5 bases). Written as DNA, the CDR3 is TGTGCCAGCAGTTACTCAGGCAGGGCTGGGCAAGAGACCCAGTACTTC. Its translation: CASSYSGRAGQETQYF.